These T cell receptor beta chains were read from a single sample in a study of CD8 T cells in Susac syndrome. One entry per CDR3 protein results from TCRdb running MiXCR on the immunoSEQ multiplex PCR reads. The sample consists of some 120,000 distinct CDR3 sequences, 90% to 95% of them appearing once. Material: CD4+ T cells from PBMCs. These receptors came from a human donor in good health. CDR3s include the opening cysteine and the closing phenylalanine or tryptophan. A D gene is named only where the DNA matches it firmly. Size tells how often a clone was seen (once, few, many) or the class of an expanded clone, and some rows leave it out.

V	J	size	D	DNA	CDR3
TRBV7-2	TRBJ2-1	NA	TRBD2	TGTGCCAGCAGCTACGGGGCGGGGGGTGGCAATGAGCAGTTCTTC	CASSYGAGGGNEQFF
TRBV5-1	TRBJ2-5	once	NA	TGCGCCAGCAGCTCCCAAGGGGGGGAGACCCAGTACTTC	CASSSQGGETQYF
TRBV6-1	TRBJ2-7	NA	TRBD1	TGTGCCAGCAGTCTACCGGGACAGAGTTACGAGCAGTACTTC	CASSLPGQSYEQYF
TRBV15	TRBJ2-5	once	NA	TGTGCCACCAGCAGCGGGGAGGAGACCCAGTACTTC	CATSSGEETQYF
TRBV5-1	TRBJ1-2	NA	TRBD1	TGCGCCAGCAGCCCAAGCCCCGGGACAGGGAAGGGCGGCTACACCTTC	CASSPSPGTGKGGYTF
TRBV7-2	TRBJ2-7	NA	NA	TGTGCCAGCAGCGTAGAGGGGGGCCACGAGCAGTACTTC	CASSVEGGHEQYF
TRBV7-9	TRBJ2-3	NA	TRBD2	TGTGCCAGCAGCCAGCGGGGTCCTGGAACAGATACGCAGTATTTT	CASSQRGPGTDTQYF
TRBV14	TRBJ1-5	NA	NA	TGTGCCAGCAGCCGGGACTCCTATCAGCCCCAGCATTTT	CASSRDSYQPQHF
TRBV19	TRBJ1-1	NA	TRBD1	TGTGCCAGTATCGGGACAGGGGACACTGAAGCTTTCTTT	CASIGTGDTEAFF
TRBV23-1	TRBJ2-1	NA	NA	TGCGCCAGCAGCCCGGTGGGCGACAGTGGCAATGAGCAGTTCTTC	CASSPVGDSGNEQFF
TRBV7-2	TRBJ2-7	NA	TRBD2	TGTGCCAGCAGCTCCAGGGAGGGTAACTCCTACGAGCAGTACTTC	CASSSREGNSYEQYF
TRBV3-1	TRBJ2-3	NA	TRBD2	TGTGCCAGCAGCCAGGGCGGGAGAGGCACAGATACGCAGTATTTT	CASSQGGRGTDTQYF
TRBV29-1	TRBJ1-3	NA	NA	TGCAGCGTTGACCCGGGAGGCGGAAACACCATATATTTT	CSVDPGGGNTIYF
TRBV6-6	TRBJ1-2	NA	TRBD1	TGTGCCAGCAGTTACTCGAGGGACAGGGATGGCTACACCTTC	CASSYSRDRDGYTF
TRBV7-2	TRBJ1-1	once	NA	TGTGCCAGCACCCCCCCGGGACGGAGGAACACTGAAGCTTTCTTT	CASTPPGRRNTEAFF
TRBV20-1	TRBJ2-7	NA	TRBD2	TGCAGTGCTATGGCCAGAGCGGGAGTAGAAGAGCAGTACTTC	CSAMARAGVEEQYF
TRBV30	TRBJ2-7	NA	TRBD1	TGTGCCTGGAGCCAAGGGACAGGGGGCAGGTACGAGCAGTACTTC	CAWSQGTGGRYEQYF
TRBV7-9	TRBJ2-7	NA	NA	TGTGCCAGCAGCCCTAGGGAGCGCTCCTACGAGCAGTACTTC	CASSPRERSYEQYF
TRBV6-1	TRBJ2-1	NA	TRBD2	TGTGCCAGCAGCCGCGGGGGAGCGGGTAAGTACCTGGCCGAGCAGTTCTTC	CASSRGGAGKYLAEQFF
TRBV29-1	TRBJ2-1	NA	TRBD2	TGCAGCAAAAGCGGGAGGAAGGGCAATGAGCAGTTCTTC	CSKSGRKGNEQFF
TRBV2	TRBJ2-1	NA	NA	TGTGCCAGCAGTGGGGTCAGGGACAATGAGCAGTTCTTC	CASSGVRDNEQFF
TRBV10-2	TRBJ2-4	NA	NA	TGCGCCAGCAGACAGGGTCCCGCCAAAAACATTCAGTACTTC	CASRQGPAKNIQYF
TRBV11-2	TRBJ1-2	NA	NA	TGTGCCAGCAGCCTAGAGGGCGCGGCTAACTATGGCTACACCTTC	CASSLEGAANYGYTF
TRBV12-3/TRBV12-4	TRBJ1-1	NA	NA	TGTGCCAGCGGGGACGCCTTGGACACTGAAGCTTTCTTT	CASGDALDTEAFF
TRBV3-1	TRBJ2-5	NA	NA	TGTGCCAGCAGTTCCTCTTCGGGGAAAGAGACCCAGTACTTC	CASSSSSGKETQYF
TRBV5-1	TRBJ1-4	once	NA	TGCGCCAGCAGCTTGAAAGCCGGGGGATCGAATGAAAAACTGTTTTTT	CASSLKAGGSNEKLFF
TRBV29-1	TRBJ1-1	NA	NA	TGCAGCGTTGTGGGTCCAATGAACACTGAAGCTTTCTTT	CSVVGPMNTEAFF
TRBV20-1	TRBJ2-7	NA	TRBD1	TGCAGTGCCACCGGGACAGGGGTCCCGCTGGAGCAGTACTTC	CSATGTGVPLEQYF
TRBV7-2	TRBJ2-2	NA	NA	TGTGCCAGCAGCCCAGGCCAGGCCGGGGCCGGGGAGCTGTTTTTT	CASSPGQAGAGELFF
TRBV7-8	TRBJ1-1	NA	TRBD1	TGTGCCAGCAGCTCAGCCGGGACAGGGGGCACTGAAGCTTTCTTT	CASSSAGTGGTEAFF
TRBV10-3	TRBJ2-3	NA	NA	TGTGCCACCGGGCAAGATACGCAGTATTTT	CATGQDTQYF
TRBV5-1	TRBJ2-7	NA	TRBD2	TGCGCCAGCAGCTTGGGTCCACTAGCGGGAGTGAGCGAGCAGTACTTC	CASSLGPLAGVSEQYF
TRBV29-1	TRBJ1-2	NA	NA	TGCAGCGGACTCGGAGGGGCGACGGAAAATGGCTACACCTTC	CSGLGGATENGYTF
TRBV12-3/TRBV12-4	TRBJ2-7	NA	NA	TGTGCCAGCAGTCTTAGGGTTTACGAGCAGTACTTC	CASSLRVYEQYF
TRBV5-1	TRBJ2-1	NA	TRBD2	TGCGCCAGCAGCTTGGGGGGGACTAGCGGTTACGATGAGCAGTTCTTC	CASSLGGTSGYDEQFF
TRBV7-6	TRBJ2-2	NA	NA	TGTGCCAGCAGCTCCCGTCACGGCGGGGAGCTGTTTTTT	CASSSRHGGELFF
TRBV5-1	TRBJ2-7	NA	NA	TGCGCCAGCAGCTACACAACTTCAGGGGACGAGCAGTACTTC	CASSYTTSGDEQYF